These 23 T cell receptor beta chains came from one sample sequenced in a study of monozygotic twins with inflammatory bowel disease. From its re-call of the 5' RACE reads, TCRdb lists each CDR3 protein once, without DNA. This specimen shows about 300,000 distinct CDR3 sequences; the ten leading clones hold 5.6%. Material: blood. The receptors shown here come from a human donor with ulcerative colitis or Crohn's disease, or a healthy co-twin of an affected twin (not recorded which).

The chain recombines TRBV27 with TRBJ1-5. Germline V gene sequence: CDR1 MNHEY, CDR2 SMNVEV (reference sequence). The CDR3 is made up of 13 amino acids. CDR3 region: CASSLNVQQPQHF.

The rearrangement joins TRBV7-7 to TRBJ2-7; TCRdb picks TRBD1, but there is no DNA to check that call. This CDR3 region has 15 residues. Germline CDR1 reads SSHAT; CDR2 reads FNYEAQ (reference sequence). CDR3 region: CASSPKTTGIYEQYF.

The gene calls are TRBV6-5 and TRBJ2-2; absent DNA, TCRdb's TRBD1 call cannot be checked. The CDR3 runs 15 residues. The germline gives CDR1 MNHEY, CDR2 SVGAGI. This CDR3 reads CASSYVWGGGGELFF.

V is TRBV7-9 and J is TRBJ2-7; TCRdb's D call of TRBD1 is untestable without DNA. The germline CDR1 and CDR2 sequences are SEHNR and FQNEAQ (reference sequence). This CDR3 is 14 amino acids long. The CDR3 is CATQAGGYNYEQYF.

The rearrangement joins TRBV27 to TRBJ1-1; the D gene TCRdb calls, TRBD1, cannot be checked with no DNA. The CDR3 contains 15 residues. Germline CDR1 and CDR2: MNHEY and SMNVEV (reference sequence). CDR3 amino acids: CASSLQGVGNTEAFF.

J is TRBJ1-5 and V is TRBV15; without DNA, the TCRdb call of TRBD1 cannot be checked. Germline V gives CDR1 LNHNV, CDR2 YYDKDF (reference sequence). The CDR3 contains 15 residues. The CDR3 protein is CATSVPGQPNQPQHF. Full variable domain (rest looked up from reference TRBV15 and TRBJ1-5): DAMVIQNPRYQVTQFGKPVTLSCSQTLNHNVMYWYQQKSSQAPKLLFHYYDKDFNNEADTPDNFQSRRPNTSFCFLDIRSPGLGDTAMYLCATSVPGQPNQPQHFGDGTRLSIL.

The chain joins TRBV7-6 to TRBJ1-5; the TRBD1 assignment by TCRdb is unverifiable without DNA. The CDR3 sequence is 13 residues long. The germline V gene encodes CDR1 SGHVS and CDR2 FNYEAQ. This CDR3 reads CASGAGLDQPQHF.

The rearrangement joins TRBV29-1 to TRBJ2-6; TCRdb picks TRBD1, but there is no DNA to check that call. CDR3 length: 15 amino acids. CDR1 and CDR2 from the germline V gene are SQVTM and ANQGSEA. This chain's CDR3 is CSVPGVLAGANVLTF.

V usage is TRBV5-6 and J usage is TRBJ1-1; absent DNA, TCRdb's TRBD1 call cannot be checked. CDR1 and CDR2 from the germline V gene are SGHDT and YYEEEE. The CDR3 loop spans 15 amino acids. The CDR3 protein is CASSLGGQMNTEAFF.

This sequence joins TRBV5-4 and TRBJ2-3. The CDR3 has 16 residues. The germline V gene encodes CDR1 SGHNT and CDR2 YYREEE (reference sequence). This chain's CDR3 is CASSLALGLAADTQYF.

The CDR3: CASSPNPGGAYGYTF. V gene TRBV18 combines with J gene TRBJ1-2; the D call from TCRdb, TRBD1, cannot be confirmed without DNA. The CDR3 is 15 residues long. In germline, CDR1 is KGHSH, CDR2 LQKENI.

The chain joins TRBV19 to TRBJ1-5; TCRdb's D call, TRBD1, is unchecked because there is no DNA. Germline CDR1 LNHDA, CDR2 SQIVND (reference sequence). CDR3 length equals 14 residues. CDR3 residues: CASTPGRTHQPQHF.

The chain joins TRBV7-7 to TRBJ2-2. The CDR3 runs to 13 residues. Germline CDR1 reads SSHAT; CDR2 reads FNYEAQ (reference sequence). The CDR3 protein is CASSLDESGELFF.

The chain couples TRBV24-1 to TRBJ2-2; the D gene TCRdb calls, TRBD2, cannot be checked with no DNA. The V gene's germline CDR1 is KGHDR and CDR2 SFDVKD. The CDR3 is 18 residues long. The CDR3 loop is CATSDPSSRSGNTGELFF.

This sequence joins TRBV4-2 and TRBJ2-6; TCRdb's assignment of TRBD1 cannot be checked, as there is no DNA. The germline V gene has CDR1 LGHNA and CDR2 YNFKEQ. The CDR3 length is 19 residues. CDR3 protein: CASSRDRPKFPSGANVLTF.

The rearrangement links TRBV18 to TRBJ1-5. The length of the CDR3 is 16 residues. Per germline, CDR1 KGHSH and CDR2 LQKENI. CDR3 residues: CASSPVYDYSNQPQHF.

The gene calls are TRBV9 and TRBJ2-5; TCRdb indicates TRBD1, and absent DNA this call remains unverified. Per germline, CDR1 SGDLS and CDR2 YYNGEE. The CDR3 spans 15 residues. The CDR3 reads CASSARTGGVETQYF.

This chain connects TRBV4-2 to TRBJ2-2. This CDR3 comprises 12 residues. Per the germline V gene, CDR1 is LGHNA and CDR2 is YNFKEQ. CDR3 loop: CASSQYTGELFF.

J is TRBJ1-5 and V is TRBV12-3 or TRBV12-4. The CDR3 covers 14 residues. This chain's CDR3 is CASSQFRDGQPQHF.

V gene TRBV20-1 combines with J gene TRBJ1-2; without DNA, the TCRdb call of TRBD1 cannot be checked. CDR3 length: 14 residues. The germline gives CDR1 DFQATT, CDR2 SNEGSKA (reference sequence). This chain's CDR3 is CSAGRTGSVRGYTF.

This chain uses TRBV12-3 or TRBV12-4 with TRBJ2-2. The CDR3 contains 13 residues. The CDR3 sequence: CASSFAGQGELFF.

The chain has TRBV5-1 and TRBJ2-1. The CDR3 contains 16 residues. Germline values: CDR1 SGHRS, CDR2 YFSETQ. CDR3 amino acids: CASSFDSGSSYNEQFF.

The V call is TRBV5-1, the J call TRBJ1-5; TCRdb designates TRBD1, a call that cannot be tested without DNA. This CDR3 is 14 amino acids long. Germline CDR1 SGHRS, CDR2 YFSETQ. The CDR3: CASSEGQAFGPQHF.